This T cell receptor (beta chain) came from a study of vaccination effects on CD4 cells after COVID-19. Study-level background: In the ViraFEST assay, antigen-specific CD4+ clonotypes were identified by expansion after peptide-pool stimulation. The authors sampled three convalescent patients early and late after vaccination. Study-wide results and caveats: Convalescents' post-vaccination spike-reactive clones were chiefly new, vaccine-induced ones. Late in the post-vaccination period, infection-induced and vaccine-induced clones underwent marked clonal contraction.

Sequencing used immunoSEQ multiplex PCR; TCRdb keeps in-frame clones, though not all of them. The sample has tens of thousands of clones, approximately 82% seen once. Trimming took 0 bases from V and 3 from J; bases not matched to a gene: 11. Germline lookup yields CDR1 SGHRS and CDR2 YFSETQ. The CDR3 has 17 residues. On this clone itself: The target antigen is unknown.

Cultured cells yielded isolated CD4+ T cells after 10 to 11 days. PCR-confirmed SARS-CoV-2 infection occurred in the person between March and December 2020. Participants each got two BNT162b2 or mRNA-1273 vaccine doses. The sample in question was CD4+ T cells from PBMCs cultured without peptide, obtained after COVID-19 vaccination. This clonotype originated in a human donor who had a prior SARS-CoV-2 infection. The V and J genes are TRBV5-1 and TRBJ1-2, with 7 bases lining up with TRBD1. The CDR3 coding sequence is TGCGCCAGCAGCTTGGGACTCCGGGACAGTCAACACTATGGCTACACCTTC. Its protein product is CASSLGLRDSQHYGYTF.